These T cell receptor beta chains were read from a single sample in a study of cytomegalovirus exposure and HLA in healthy donors. The repertoire was sequenced with immunoSEQ multiplex PCR; TCRdb's copy has only in-frame clones and lacks some. In the table there are 200,000 to 250,000 clones, 75% to 90% of which are singletons. The sample was PBMCs. Every receptor here comes from a boy aged 2 to 10 in good health and CMV-seronegative. Both conserved end residues are part of each CDR3. A D gene is named only where the DNA matches it firmly. The size entry is marked missing in some rows and otherwise reads once, few, many or a size class.

CDR3: CAWSVRINQPQHF; DNA: TGTGCCTGGAGTGTCAGGATCAATCAGCCCCAGCATTTT; D: .; V: TRBV30; size: .; J: TRBJ1-5
CDR3: CASSQDRTTARYGYTF; DNA: TGCGCCAGCAGCCAAGATAGGACGACAGCGCGCTATGGCTACACCTTC; D: .; V: TRBV4-1; size: .; J: TRBJ1-2
CDR3: CASSSQVTGTGELFF; DNA: TGTGCCAGCAGTTCCCAGGTCACAGGCACCGGGGAGCTGTTTTTT; D: .; V: TRBV27; size: .; J: TRBJ2-2
CDR3: CASRTDRLNNIQYF; DNA: TGTGCCAGCAGGACGGACAGACTGAACAACATTCAGTACTTC; D: .; V: TRBV6-1; size: .; J: TRBJ2-4
CDR3: CASSLGTGGSGELFF; DNA: TGTGCCAGCAGCTTAGGGACAGGGGGCTCCGGGGAGCTGTTTTTT; D: TRBD1; V: TRBV7-8; size: .; J: TRBJ2-2
CDR3: CASSLLTEAFF; DNA: TGTGCCAGCAGCCTCCTTACTGAAGCTTTCTTT; D: .; V: TRBV11-2; size: .; J: TRBJ1-1
CDR3: CSAGARGAYNEQFF; DNA: TGCAGCGCCGGAGCACGAGGCGCCTACAATGAGCAGTTCTTC; D: .; V: TRBV29-1; size: .; J: TRBJ2-1
CDR3: CASSPLAGSTDTQYF; DNA: TGTGCCAGTAGCCCACTAGCGGGGAGCACAGATACGCAGTATTTT; D: TRBD2; V: TRBV19; size: .; J: TRBJ2-3
CDR3: CASSIWYGTANYGYTF; DNA: TGTGCCAGTAGTATATGGTACGGGACAGCCAACTATGGCTACACCTTC; D: TRBD1; V: TRBV19; size: .; J: TRBJ1-2
CDR3: CASSLDGFGGVGNTIYF; DNA: TGCGCCAGCAGCTTGGACGGATTCGGGGGAGTTGGAAACACCATATATTTT; D: .; V: TRBV5-1; size: .; J: TRBJ1-3
CDR3: CASSGLVEGRSYNEQFF; DNA: TGTGCCAGCAGCGGACTCGTCGAGGGCCGCTCCTACAATGAGCAGTTCTTC; D: .; V: TRBV7-9; size: once; J: TRBJ2-1
CDR3: CASRPGQRHTIYF; DNA: TGTGCCAGCAGACCCGGTCAGCGGCACACCATATATTTT; D: .; V: TRBV6-5; size: .; J: TRBJ1-3
CDR3: CASSEFRTGGTDTQYF; DNA: TGTGCCAGCAGTGAATTTCGGACAGGGGGCACAGATACGCAGTATTTT; D: TRBD1; V: TRBV25-1; size: .; J: TRBJ2-3
CDR3: CASSSGRRPNQPQHF; DNA: TGTGCCAGCAGTTCAGGTCGGCGTCCCAATCAGCCCCAGCATTTT; D: .; V: TRBV6-1; size: .; J: TRBJ1-5
CDR3: CASSLVSLLAGPTGTQYF; DNA: TGTGCCAGCAGCTTAGTAAGTCTACTAGCGGGGCCGACAGGAACGCAGTATTTT; D: TRBD2; V: TRBV7-2; size: .; J: TRBJ2-3
CDR3: CASRRKRTYEQYF; DNA: TGTGCCAGCAGGCGAAAGCGCACCTACGAGCAGTACTTC; D: .; V: TRBV2; size: .; J: TRBJ2-7
CDR3: CASSPSGLNQETQYF; DNA: TGTGCCAGCTCACCATCTGGACTAAACCAAGAGACCCAGTACTTC; D: .; V: TRBV18; size: .; J: TRBJ2-5
CDR3: CAIRLDRGSANTGELFF; DNA: TGTGCCATCAGATTGGACAGGGGGTCCGCGAACACCGGGGAGCTGTTTTTT; D: TRBD1; V: TRBV10-3; size: .; J: TRBJ2-2
CDR3: CAYTQGWAEAFF; DNA: TGTGCCTATACACAGGGGTGGGCTGAAGCTTTCTTT; D: TRBD1; V: TRBV30; size: few; J: TRBJ1-1
CDR3: CASNRQGASYEQYF; DNA: TGTGCCAGCAACCGACAGGGGGCCTCCTACGAGCAGTACTTC; D: TRBD1; V: TRBV6-5; size: .; J: TRBJ2-7
CDR3: CASSVQGAVYNEQFF; DNA: TGTGCCAGCAGCGTACAGGGGGCGGTCTACAATGAGCAGTTCTTC; D: TRBD1; V: TRBV2; size: .; J: TRBJ2-1
CDR3: CASSLEDREYGYTF; DNA: TGCGCCAGCAGCTTGGAGGACAGGGAATATGGCTACACCTTC; D: TRBD1; V: TRBV5-1; size: .; J: TRBJ1-2
CDR3: CAISASGPVDEQFF; DNA: TGTGCCATCAGTGCTAGCGGGCCGGTGGATGAGCAGTTCTTC; D: TRBD2; V: TRBV10-3; size: .; J: TRBJ2-1
CDR3: CASSQEAGIGQPQHF; DNA: TGTGCCAGCAGCCAAGAGGCAGGGATCGGCCAGCCCCAGCATTTT; D: .; V: TRBV14; size: .; J: TRBJ1-5
CDR3: CASSPPKDSQETQYF; DNA: TGTGCCAGCTCACCACCTAAAGACTCCCAAGAGACCCAGTACTTC; D: .; V: TRBV18; size: .; J: TRBJ2-5
CDR3: CASSSLRGPYQETQYF; DNA: TGTGCCAGCAGCTCTTTGCGAGGTCCGTACCAAGAGACCCAGTACTTC; D: .; V: TRBV7-9; size: .; J: TRBJ2-5
CDR3: CASSLDGTSSNEQFF; DNA: TGTGCCAGCAGTTTAGATGGGACTAGTAGCAATGAGCAGTTCTTC; D: TRBD2; V: TRBV27; size: .; J: TRBJ2-1
CDR3: CASSLPLGGQHEQYF; DNA: TGTGCCAGCAGCCTCCCTTTGGGGGGGCAGCACGAGCAGTACTTC; D: .; V: TRBV14; size: .; J: TRBJ2-7
CDR3: CASSLGDRVSPLHF; DNA: TGCGCCAGCAGCCTGGGGGACAGGGTTTCACCCCTCCACTTT; D: TRBD1; V: TRBV5-1; size: .; J: TRBJ1-6
CDR3: CASTPSGGRGTGELFF; DNA: TGTGCCAGTACCCCCTCCGGGGGGAGGGGCACCGGGGAGCTGTTTTTT; D: TRBD2; V: TRBV19; size: .; J: TRBJ2-2
CDR3: CASSPSGGYEQYF; DNA: TGTGCCAGCAGTCCTAGCGGGGGCTACGAGCAGTACTTC; D: TRBD2; V: TRBV6-5; size: .; J: TRBJ2-7
CDR3: CSGGAQETQYF; DNA: TGCAGCGGGGGGGCCCAAGAGACCCAGTACTTC; D: TRBD2; V: TRBV20-1; size: .; J: TRBJ2-5